This TCR beta chain was observed in a study of cytomegalovirus exposure and HLA in healthy donors. The study's findings and limits: What a later analysis reportedly showed was that an Asian-associated ancestry cluster had fewer N-insertions than the approximately 670-donor mean. One variant, a missense change in DCLRE1C, was linked in a later analysis to TCR beta V- and J-gene trimming.

A remark on this clone: Its antigen is not known.

Amplification used 60 Vbeta primers and 13 Jbeta primers. TCRdb keeps only in-frame clones here, not all; method: immunoSEQ multiplex PCR. The sample holds 170,000 or so clones, roughly 87% seen once. Germline-derived CDR1 and CDR2 are SGHKS and YYEKEE (reference sequence). V lost 6 bases and J lost 0, with 16 bases in between. The CDR3 is made up of 15 amino acids. The TCR originated in a woman in her fifties or sixties in good health and CMV-seronegative. Sample: PBMCs. The rearrangement uses TRBV5-5 and TRBJ2-7; D might be TRBD1 (6 bases). CDR3 in DNA: TGTGCCAGCACCTATGACCGGGACAACTCCTACGAGCAGTACTTC. Translation gives CASTYDRDNSYEQYF.